What follows is one T cell receptor (beta chain) and its context. The antigen is undetermined. This specimen comes from a study of T cell repertoires in cytomegalovirus infection. Study in general: Evidence of both CMV infection and a matching HLA type came from public TCR beta signatures.

TCRdb re-called the reads through MiXCR, storing one row per CDR3 protein. The sample consists of approximately 500,000 distinct CDR3 sequences, around 27% of them appearing once. Study conclusions and caveats: HLA-C-restricted CMV clonotypes gave the most frequent clonotype in two of eight donors. CMV carriers with the relevant HLA were identified by cumulative public TCR beta family frequency.

Per germline, CDR1 MNHEY and CDR2 SMNVEV (reference sequence). Trimming cost V 5 bases and J 4 bases, with 25 bases left between them. The length of the CDR3 is 18 residues. This sequence joins TRBV27 and TRBJ2-3; maybe TRBD2 (6 bases). Sequenced input: PBMCs. The source of this sequence is a human donor in good health (CMV status not recorded). Some clones in this sample may be carry-over from other donors' samples. CDR3 protein: CASSRRQPGLPLPDTQYF. CDR3 coding DNA: TGTGCCAGCAGTCGAAGGCAGCCGGGACTTCCTCTACCAGATACGCAGTATTTT.